Listed below are T cell receptor beta chains from one sample, sequenced in a study of blood T cell repertoires in COVID-19. Profiled with immunoSEQ multiplex PCR; TCRdb holds only in-frame clones, not every one. The sample yields 100,000 to 150,000 clones, about four fifths seen once. Sequences were obtained from peripheral blood. The receptors stem from a middle-aged man with active or convalescent COVID-19. CDR3s include the opening cysteine and the closing phenylalanine or tryptophan.

v_gene	j_gene	CDR3aa
TRBV3-1/TRBV3-2	TRBJ1-1	CASSRPADRATEAFF
TRBV30	TRBJ2-7	CAWSVGRREVTYEQYF
TRBV19	TRBJ1-2	CATTRRQADGYTF
TRBV18	TRBJ1-3	CASSPPRQTSGNTIYF
TRBV29-1	TRBJ1-4	CSVVGRDEEKLFF
TRBV7-9	TRBJ2-3	CASSFQGGRDTQYF
TRBV28	TRBJ1-2	CASSPVRGPYGYTF
TRBV7-3	TRBJ2-2	CASTQSGGFPGELFF
TRBV14	TRBJ2-1	CASSQANRVSNEQFF
TRBV7-2	TRBJ1-1	CASSPTGNTEAFF
TRBV5-1	TRBJ2-1	CASSSTGKLRNEQFF
TRBV7-9	TRBJ1-1	CASTSAGGVKAFF
TRBV24-1	TRBJ2-6	CATSRAGGTGANVLTF
TRBV5-4	TRBJ1-1	CASSFGTGSDTEAFF
TRBV6-5	TRBJ2-2	CASRQGSGELFF
TRBV29-1	TRBJ1-1	CSVVTGGTEAFF
TRBV7-6	TRBJ2-1	CASSSNRGDEQFF
TRBV5-1	TRBJ2-5	CASSLATVTGAGETQYF
TRBV19	TRBJ2-2	CASSIQGALNTGELFF
TRBV28	TRBJ1-2	CASSLLPGQGNGYTF
TRBV10-2	TRBJ1-5	CASTGGRKNQPQHF
TRBV28	TRBJ2-3	CASSFRDRPLTDTQYF
TRBV30	TRBJ1-2	CAWSSGNYGYTF
TRBV5-5	TRBJ1-6	CASSAGQVASPLHF
TRBV18	TRBJ1-1	CASSPVQGENTEAFF
TRBV27	TRBJ2-1	CASSATGDLSYNEQFF
TRBV27	TRBJ2-6	CASSPTRGLSSGANVLTF
TRBV6-6	TRBJ1-6	CASSTEGRVSPLHF
TRBV9	TRBJ1-6	CASSLGQGGSPLHF
TRBV9	TRBJ2-1	CASNRNPGSSDEQFF
TRBV6-5	TRBJ2-7	CASRYAYEQYF
TRBV11-3	TRBJ2-7	CASETAPYEQYF
TRBV28	TRBJ1-5	CASNHGSHSNQPQHF
TRBV29-1	TRBJ1-1	CSVGQGGTEAFF
TRBV25-1	TRBJ2-2	CASSPRTGKNTGELFF
TRBV7-2	TRBJ2-2	CASSLFSNTGELFF
TRBV9	TRBJ1-1	CASSGGQSRNTEAFF
TRBV5-1	TRBJ1-3	CASSLGSGNTIYF
TRBV2	TRBJ2-2	CASSFTSGGKAGELFF
TRBV5-1	TRBJ1-2	CASSLGAGQGANYGYTF
TRBV6-2/TRBV6-3	TRBJ2-1	CASSTLAGDYNEQFF
TRBV5-8	TRBJ1-3	CASSFFGKADEGNTIYF
TRBV5-1	TRBJ2-2	CASSPGGTANTGELFF
TRBV18	TRBJ2-7	CASSPPRGQGRDEQYF
TRBV4-2	TRBJ2-1	CASSPLGAGRNEQFF
TRBV12-5	TRBJ2-3	CASGPAADTQYF